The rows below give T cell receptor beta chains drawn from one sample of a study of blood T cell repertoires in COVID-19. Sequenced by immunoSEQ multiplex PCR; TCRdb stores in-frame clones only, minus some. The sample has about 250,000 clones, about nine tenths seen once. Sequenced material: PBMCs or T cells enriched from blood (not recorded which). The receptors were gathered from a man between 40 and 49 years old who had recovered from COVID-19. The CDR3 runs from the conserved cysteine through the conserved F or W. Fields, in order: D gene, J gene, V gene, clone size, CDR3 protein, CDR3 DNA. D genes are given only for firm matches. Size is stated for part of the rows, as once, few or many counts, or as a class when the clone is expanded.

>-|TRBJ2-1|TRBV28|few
CASSFSFLRSRNEQFF
TGTGCCAGCAGTTTCTCTTTCCTGCGGTCAAGGAATGAGCAGTTCTTC
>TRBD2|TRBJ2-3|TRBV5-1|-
CASSKGLAGGWDTQYF
TGCGCCAGCAGCAAGGGACTAGCGGGAGGTTGGGATACGCAGTATTTT
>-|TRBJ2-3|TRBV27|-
CASSFPRDTQYF
TGTGCCAGCAGTTTCCCCAGAGATACGCAGTATTTT
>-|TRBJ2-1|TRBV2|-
CASSELRKESGKQFF
TGTGCCAGCAGTGAATTGAGGAAGGAAAGCGGCAAGCAGTTCTTC
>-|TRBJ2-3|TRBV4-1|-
CASSQGRSTDTQYF
TGCGCCAGCAGCCAAGGGAGGAGCACAGATACGCAGTATTTT
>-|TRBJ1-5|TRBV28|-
CASSLDVPWSDSNQPQHF
TGTGCCAGCAGTTTAGATGTTCCGTGGAGCGATAGCAATCAGCCCCAGCATTTT
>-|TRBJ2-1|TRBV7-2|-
CASSYGVYNEQFF
TGTGCCAGCAGCTACGGGGTCTACAATGAGCAGTTCTTC
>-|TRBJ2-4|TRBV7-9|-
CASSSTRDSLAKNIQYF
TGTGCCAGCAGCTCAACACGGGATTCTCTAGCCAAAAACATTCAGTACTTC
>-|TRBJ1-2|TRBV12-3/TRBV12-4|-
CASSLEFQGLYTF
TGTGCCAGCAGTTTAGAGTTCCAGGGGCTCTACACCTTC
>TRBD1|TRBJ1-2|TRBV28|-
CASGKGTGPSYGYTF
TGTGCCAGCGGGAAAGGGACAGGGCCATCCTATGGCTACACCTTC
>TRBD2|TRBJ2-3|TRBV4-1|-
CASSQKQAGVTDTQYF
TGCGCCAGCAGCCAGAAGCAAGCGGGGGTTACAGATACGCAGTATTTT
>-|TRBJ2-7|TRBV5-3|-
CARSLVQGSSYEQYF
TGTGCCAGAAGCTTGGTGCAGGGAAGCTCCTACGAGCAGTACTTC
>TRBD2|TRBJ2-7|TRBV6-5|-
CASSYSQREFEQYF
TGTGCCAGCAGTTACTCTCAGCGGGAGTTCGAGCAGTACTTC
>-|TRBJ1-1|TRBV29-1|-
CSVEGQMNTEAFF
TGCAGCGTTGAAGGACAGATGAACACTGAAGCTTTCTTT
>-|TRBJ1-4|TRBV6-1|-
CASSDNPRVEKLFF
TGTGCCAGCAGTGATAATCCCAGGGTCGAAAAACTGTTTTTT
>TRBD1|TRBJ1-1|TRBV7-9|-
CASSLADRGDTEAFF
TGTGCCAGCAGCTTAGCGGACAGGGGAGACACTGAAGCTTTCTTT
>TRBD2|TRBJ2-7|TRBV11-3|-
CASSLSGLAGAEQYF
TGTGCCAGCAGCCTATCGGGACTAGCGGGGGCCGAGCAGTACTTC
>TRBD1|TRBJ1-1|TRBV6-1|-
CASSEWNRGLTEAFF
TGTGCCAGCAGTGAATGGAACAGGGGTTTGACTGAAGCTTTCTTT
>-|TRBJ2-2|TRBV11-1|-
CASSTLSAGELFF
TGTGCCAGCAGCACCCTCTCGGCCGGGGAGCTGTTTTTT
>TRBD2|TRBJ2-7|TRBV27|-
CASSHHGLAYEQYF
TGTGCCAGCAGTCACCACGGACTAGCCTACGAGCAGTACTTC
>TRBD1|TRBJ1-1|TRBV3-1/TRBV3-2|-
CASSQDEGGPGDTEAFF
TGTGCCAGCAGCCAAGATGAAGGGGGCCCGGGGGACACTGAAGCTTTCTTT
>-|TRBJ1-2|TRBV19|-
CASTSAAGPNYGYTF
TGTGCCAGTACCTCTGCGGCCGGCCCTAACTATGGCTACACCTTC
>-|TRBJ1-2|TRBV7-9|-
CASSPSGRLYGYTF
TGTGCCAGCAGCCCGTCTGGCAGACTCTATGGCTACACCTTC
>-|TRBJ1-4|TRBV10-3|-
CAISDLSGSNEKLFF
TGTGCCATCAGTGACCTGTCCGGGTCGAATGAAAAACTGTTTTTT
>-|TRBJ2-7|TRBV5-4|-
CASSLEGGLWYF
TGTGCCAGCAGCTTGGAAGGAGGACTATGGTACTTC
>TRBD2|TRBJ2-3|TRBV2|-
CASSRGLAGSTDTQYF
TGTGCCAGCAGCCGGGGACTAGCGGGGAGCACAGATACGCAGTATTTT
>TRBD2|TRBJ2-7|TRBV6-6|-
CASSPPSGGPAGYEQYF
TGTGCCAGCAGTCCCCCTAGCGGGGGGCCCGCCGGCTACGAGCAGTACTTC
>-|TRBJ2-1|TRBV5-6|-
CASHLQGTQFF
TGTGCCAGCCATCTTCAGGGTACGCAGTTCTTC
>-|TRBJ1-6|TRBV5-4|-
CASSLTGTNSPLHF
TGTGCCAGCAGCTTGACAGGGACAAATTCACCCCTCCACTTT
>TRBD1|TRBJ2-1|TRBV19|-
CATRTGYNEQFF
TGTGCCACTCGGACAGGTTACAATGAGCAGTTCTTC
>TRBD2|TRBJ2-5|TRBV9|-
CASSGSGGAETQYF
TGTGCCAGCAGCGGTAGCGGGGGGGCGGAGACCCAGTACTTC
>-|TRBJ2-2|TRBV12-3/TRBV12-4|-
CASSPLGAGELFF
TGTGCCAGCAGTCCCCTAGGCGCCGGGGAGCTGTTTTTT
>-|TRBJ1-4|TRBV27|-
CASSYSATNEKLFF
TGTGCCAGCAGTTACAGTGCAACTAATGAAAAACTGTTTTTT
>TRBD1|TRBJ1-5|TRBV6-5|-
CASSWTGLEPQHF
TGTGCCAGCAGTTGGACAGGGTTAGAGCCCCAGCATTTT
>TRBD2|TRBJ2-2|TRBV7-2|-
CASSQSTSGGIGELFF
TGTGCCAGCAGCCAATCGACTAGCGGGGGAATCGGGGAGCTGTTTTTT